A single sample is the source of the 30 T cell receptor beta chains below, sequenced in a study of T cells in Graves' hyperthyroidism and ophthalmopathy. Amplification yielded TCR beta CDR3 regions, with RNA transcripts as the source. RT-PCR in the first round (using the HTBI primer set) targeted the TCR CDR3. TCRdb re-called the multiplex PCR reads with MiXCR, one entry per CDR3 protein. The table includes hundreds of thousands of distinct CDR3 sequences, about 20% detected once. Sequenced sample: blood. Receptors originate from a man aged 35 to 55 with Graves' ophthalmopathy.

The chain is built from TRBV15 and TRBJ1-5; the D is unclear. The germline V gene encodes CDR1 LNHNV and CDR2 YYDKDF (reference sequence). V was trimmed by 5 bases and J by 4 bases, leaving 18 bases between them. The CDR3 totals 16 residues. CDR3 protein: CATSPREAGWNQPQHF. DNA of the CDR3: TGTGCCACCAGCCCTCGCGAGGCGGGATGGAATCAGCCCCAGCATTTT.

This clonotype was observed at least ten times. The chain uses TRBV6-2 or TRBV6-3 and TRBJ1-1, with D possibly being TRBD1 (5 bases). The CDR3 is 14 residues long. The V and J ends lost 0 bases and 0 bases respectively, with 5 bases between them. The V gene's germline CDR1 is MNHEY and CDR2 SVGEGT. The CDR3 DNA sequence: TGTGCCAGCAGTTACTCGACAGTGAACACTGAAGCTTTCTTT. Amino acids: CASSYSTVNTEAFF.

This clonotype has more than one count but fewer than ten. The chain combines TRBV30 with TRBJ1-5, with D possibly being TRBD1 (5 bases). V was clipped by 1 base and J by 6 bases, with 13 bases between them. The CDR3 spans 14 residues. Germline values: CDR1 GTSNPN, CDR2 SVGIG (reference sequence). The CDR3 is CAWSGGGDRQPQHF. In DNA, the CDR3 is TGTGCCTGGAGTGGCGGAGGGGATCGTCAGCCCCAGCATTTT.

This clonotype was detected many times. The chain joins TRBV5-1 to TRBJ1-4; 7 nucleotides align to TRBD1. The CDR3 has 17 amino acids. After removal of 4 bases from V and 3 bases from J, the junction contained 12 bases not matched to a gene. In germline, CDR1 is SGHRS, CDR2 YFSETQ. CDR3 DNA: TGCGCCAGCAGCCAGTATACAGGGGCCCCGTCTAATGAAAAACTGTTTTTT. Translated: CASSQYTGAPSNEKLFF.

The chain has TRBV6-1 and TRBJ2-5; 8 positions agree with TRBD1. Germline CDR1 and CDR2: MNHNS and SASEGT. This CDR3 contains 14 residues. Trimming cost V 6 bases and J 3 bases; bases outside gene matches: 6. The CDR3 protein is CASRNDRGEETQYF. CDR3 coding DNA: TGTGCCAGCAGGAACGACAGGGGTGAAGAGACCCAGTACTTC.

This clonotype was observed at least ten times. The chain links TRBV28 to TRBJ2-1, with 10 bases aligning to TRBD1. The CDR3 has 20 amino acids. J lost 7 bases, V lost 6 bases, and 24 bases had no gene match. Germline CDR1 and CDR2: MDHEN and SYDVKM. The CDR3 sequence is CASSDLPGQGPFLLQNEQFF. In DNA form, the CDR3 reads TGTGCCAGCAGCGACCTTCCGGGACAGGGGCCCTTCCTCCTGCAGAATGAGCAGTTCTTC.

The chain couples TRBV11-2 to TRBJ2-7; D is possibly TRBD1 or TRBD2 (6 bases each). V lost 3 bases, J lost 4 bases, and 13 bases lay in between. The CDR3 length is 14 residues. The germline V gene has CDR1 SGHAT and CDR2 FQNNGV. CDR3 loop: CASSFRGVHYEQYF. The CDR3, as DNA: TGTGCCAGCAGCTTTAGGGGGGTTCATTACGAGCAGTACTTC. The full variable domain, completed using reference TRBV11-2 and TRBJ2-7, is EAGVAQSPRYKIIEKRQSVAFWCNPISGHATLYWYQQILGQGPKLLIQFQNNGVVDDSQLPKDRFSAERLKGVDSTLKIQPAKLEDSAVYLCASSFRGVHYEQYFGPGTRLTVT.

A few counts support this clonotype. This sequence joins TRBV11-2 and TRBJ1-5, with D hard to call. This CDR3 is built from 17 residues. V lost 3 bases and J lost 0, with 15 bases in between. Germline CDR1 is SGHAT and CDR2 is FQNNGV. The CDR3 DNA reads TGTGCCAGCAGCTTGACGGGAGGAGCTGGTAGCAATCAGCCCCAGCATTTT. Translation: CASSLTGGAGSNQPQHF. The complete variable domain, with remaining parts taken from reference TRBV11-2 and TRBJ1-5, reads EAGVAQSPRYKIIEKRQSVAFWCNPISGHATLYWYQQILGQGPKLLIQFQNNGVVDDSQLPKDRFSAERLKGVDSTLKIQPAKLEDSAVYLCASSLTGGAGSNQPQHFGDGTRLSIL.

The rearrangement links TRBV6-1 to TRBJ1-6; 7 bases fit TRBD1. Germline assignment: CDR1 MNHNS and CDR2 SASEGT. The V segment lost 11 bases and the J segment 5 bases; nucleotides outside the gene matches: 9. This CDR3 is built from 14 residues. CDR3 sequence (DNA): TGTGCCGCCCACCGGGACAGAAATAATTCACCCCTCCACTTT. Its translation is CAAHRDRNNSPLHF.

The V call is TRBV2, the J call TRBJ1-2; tentative D call: TRBD1 (5 bases). CDR1 and CDR2 from the germline V gene are SNHLY and FYNNEI. Trimming pared 1 base from V and 7 bases from J, leaving 13 bases between. This CDR3 is 14 amino acids long. The CDR3: CASSEVRGGPGYTF. The CDR3, as DNA: TGTGCCAGCAGTGAAGTTAGGGGCGGCCCTGGCTACACCTTC.

The sample holds many counts of this clonotype. This rearrangement joins TRBV28 to TRBJ1-6; D possibly corresponds to TRBD1 (5 bases). Trimming stripped 4 bases from V and 8 bases from J, with 21 bases between. The V gene's germline CDR1 is MDHEN and CDR2 SYDVKM. This CDR3 is built from 17 residues. Here the CDR3 DNA reads TGTGCCAGCAGTTCGAACATACGCCCAGGGTCTGATTCACCCCTCCACTTT. The encoded protein is CASSSNIRPGSDSPLHF. The full variable domain, completed using reference TRBV28 and TRBJ1-6, is DVKVTQSSRYLVKRTGEKVFLECVQDMDHENMFWYRQDPGLGLRLIYFSYDVKMKEKGDIPEGYSVSREKKERFSLILESASTNQTSMYLCASSSNIRPGSDSPLHFGNGTRLTVT.

The sample holds many counts of this clonotype. This chain joins TRBV10-3 and TRBJ2-1; 7 positions agree with TRBD2. The trim removed 4 bases at V and 5 bases at J, leaving 5 bases unmatched. CDR1 and CDR2 (germline): ENHRY, SYGVKD. The CDR3 consists of 14 residues. CDR3 sequence (DNA): TGTGCCATCAGTGGGGACTACGGGGACAATGAGCAGTTCTTC. This sequence encodes CAISGDYGDNEQFF.

The J gene is TRBJ2-7, the V gene TRBV6-2 or TRBV6-3; TRBD2 matches 12 bases. The CDR3 length is 15 residues. Germline CDR1 is MNHEY and CDR2 is SVGEGT. Germline trimming cut 8 bases from V and 4 bases from J; bases unmatched to any gene: 9. The DNA for the CDR3 is TGTGCCAGCGAAACCGGGACTAGCGGGTCGTACGAGCAGTACTTC. This sequence encodes CASETGTSGSYEQYF.

This clonotype was seen a few times. V and J are TRBV20-1 and TRBJ2-7; D possibly matches TRBD1 or TRBD2 (6 bases each). CDR1 and CDR2 from the germline V gene are DFQATT and SNEGSKA (reference sequence). The CDR3 totals 14 residues. Trimming stripped 3 bases from V and 2 bases from J, with 14 bases between. The CDR3 DNA is TGCAGTGCTAGTCGGGGGCAGGGGCCCTACGAGCAGTACTTC. Encoded protein: CSASRGQGPYEQYF.

In its sample, this clonotype was seen a few times. The rearrangement links TRBV24-1 to TRBJ2-3; unclear D gene. The CDR3 runs 13 residues. The V end was cut by 3 bases, the J end by 5 bases, with 8 bases between. Germline lookup yields CDR1 KGHDR and CDR2 SFDVKD. This CDR3 is CATSDPPRDTQYF. The CDR3 DNA reads as TGTGCCACCAGTGATCCCCCACGAGATACGCAGTATTTT.

This clonotype has at least ten counts. V is TRBV6-1 and J is TRBJ2-7; D is unresolved. V lost 6 bases and J 7 bases, leaving 10 bases between the germline ends. CDR1 is MNHNS, CDR2 SASEGT, per germline. The CDR3 length is 11 residues. The CDR3: CASRLGVEQYF. The CDR3 nucleotides read TGTGCCAGCAGACTGGGTGTAGAGCAGTACTTC.

The chain joins TRBV15 to TRBJ2-7; 12 nucleotides agree with TRBD2. The germline CDR1 and CDR2 sequences are LNHNV and YYDKDF (reference sequence). The CDR3 extends over 16 amino acids. V lost 2 bases to trimming and J lost 2 bases; unmatched junction nucleotides: 4. The DNA for the CDR3 is TGTGCCACCAGCAGATATACTAGCGGGGGGCCCTACGAGCAGTACTTC. This translates into CATSRYTSGGPYEQYF.

CDR3 nucleotide sequence: TGTGCCAGTAGTATAGACGGAAGGAGGGCTCGGGGCAGCGGGGCTTACTCTGGGGCCAACGTCCTGACTTTC. Translating gives CASSIDGRRARGSGAYSGANVLTF. The rearrangement uses TRBV19 and TRBJ2-6, with TRBD2 matching over 7 bases. This CDR3 region has 24 residues. In germline, CDR1 is LNHDA, CDR2 SQIVND (reference sequence). V gave up 0 bases and J gave up 0 bases; unmatched junction bases: 23.

J is TRBJ2-5 and V is TRBV30, with no clear D. This CDR3 is built from 14 residues. Between the trimmed V and J ends, which lost 3 bases and 5 bases, there was a span of 16 bases. The germline CDR1 and CDR2 sequences are GTSNPN and SVGIG (reference sequence). CDR3 loop: CAWRVRRQAETQYF. The CDR3 DNA reads as TGTGCCTGGAGGGTGCGGCGGCAGGCGGAGACCCAGTACTTC. Filled out from reference TRBV30 and TRBJ2-5, the complete variable domain reads SQTIHQWPATLVQPVGSPLSLECTVEGTSNPNLYWYRQAAGRGLQLLFYSVGIGQISSEVPQNLSASRPQDRQFILSSKKLLLSDSGFYLCAWRVRRQAETQYFGPGTRLLVL.

Ten or more counts support this clonotype. The rearrangement joins TRBV2 to TRBJ1-2; D call uncertain. The CDR3 spans 13 residues. CDR1 is SNHLY and CDR2 is FYNNEI in the germline V gene. V was cut by 3 bases and J by 4 bases, with 9 bases left in between. The CDR3 loop is CASSELLIYGYTF. In DNA, the CDR3 is TGTGCCAGCAGTGAGTTACTGATCTATGGCTACACCTTC.

This clonotype was recorded at least ten times. The V and J genes are TRBV27 and TRBJ1-6, with D possibly matching TRBD1 (6 bases). The CDR3 runs to 15 residues. V was clipped by 0 bases and J by 8 bases, with 11 bases between them. CDR1 and CDR2 from the germline V gene are MNHEY and SMNVEV (reference sequence). DNA for the CDR3: TGTGCCAGCAGTTTATCGGGCAGGGGTGATTCACCCCTCCACTTT. It codes for CASSLSGRGDSPLHF.

This clonotype occurred a few times. The V call is TRBV19, the J call TRBJ2-1, with 9 bases fitting TRBD1. The CDR3 has 14 amino acids. Losses at the gene ends were 5 bases for V and 4 bases for J; bases not matched to a gene: 3. The germline V gene has CDR1 LNHDA and CDR2 SQIVND (reference sequence). CDR3 DNA: TGTGCCAGTAGTGAGGGACAGGGTTACAATGAGCAGTTCTTC. Its translation is CASSEGQGYNEQFF.

The chain carries TRBV29-1 and TRBJ2-5, with D tentatively TRBD1 or TRBD2 (5 bases each). This CDR3 has 12 amino acids. Germline-derived CDR1 and CDR2 are SQVTM and ANQGSEA. V gave up 6 bases and J gave up 9 bases, with 17 bases separating them. CDR3 DNA sequence: TGCAGCGTGAGGGACCGCGTCGGGTCCCAGTACTTC. Protein product: CSVRDRVGSQYF.

The sample holds many counts of this clonotype. V and J are TRBV6-1 and TRBJ1-1; TRBD1 matches at 8 bases. With 7 bases clipped from V and 10 bases from J, the junction kept 11 bases outside the gene matches. The CDR3 is made up of 13 amino acids. In germline, CDR1 is MNHNS, CDR2 SASEGT. Here the CDR3 reads CASNTLRTGRAFF. The CDR3 DNA sequence: TGTGCCAGCAATACACTAAGGACAGGGCGAGCTTTCTTT.

This sequence joins TRBV10-3 and TRBJ2-2; perhaps D is TRBD1 or TRBD2 (7 bases each). This CDR3 is 15 amino acids long. V gave up 0 bases and J gave up 5 bases, with 10 bases separating them. Per germline, CDR1 ENHRY and CDR2 SYGVKD. This CDR3 reads CAISESQGGTGELFF. The CDR3 DNA sequence: TGTGCCATCAGTGAGTCCCAGGGGGGGACCGGGGAGCTGTTTTTT.

The table lists this clonotype with many counts. The chain employs TRBV28 and TRBJ2-7; D possibly uses TRBD1 or TRBD2 (6 bases each). Germline CDR1 reads MDHEN; CDR2 reads SYDVKM. This CDR3 contains 14 residues. V lost 9 bases and J 2 bases, leaving 17 bases between the germline ends. The chain's CDR3 is CASESHGGPYEQYF. CDR3 DNA sequence: TGTGCCAGTGAGTCCCACGGGGGCCCCTACGAGCAGTACTTC. Looking up the rest from reference TRBV28 and TRBJ2-7 gives the full variable domain: DVKVTQSSRYLVKRTGEKVFLECVQDMDHENMFWYRQDPGLGLRLIYFSYDVKMKEKGDIPEGYSVSREKKERFSLILESASTNQTSMYLCASESHGGPYEQYFGPGTRLTVT.

The table lists this clonotype with a few counts. This sequence joins TRBV6-6 and TRBJ2-7, with a possible D match to TRBD1 (5 bases). Trimming took 0 bases from V and 1 from J, leaving 25 bases between them. CDR1 is MNHNY, CDR2 SVGAGI, per germline (reference sequence). This CDR3 spans 20 amino acids. As DNA, the CDR3 is TGTGCCAGCAGTTACTCGACGAAGGGCAGGGCATTTAATCCTTCCTACGAGCAGTACTTC. Its translation: CASSYSTKGRAFNPSYEQYF.

This clonotype has at least ten counts. This rearrangement joins TRBV3-1 to TRBJ1-6; D remains unclear. CDR3 length: 13 residues. Looked up from germline, CDR1 is LGHDT and CDR2 is YNNKEL (reference sequence). Trimming stripped 3 bases from V and 10 bases from J, with 10 bases between. The CDR3 sequence is CASSQGEGSPLHF. In DNA, the CDR3 is TGTGCCAGCAGCCAGGGAGAGGGCTCACCCCTCCACTTT.

This chain connects TRBV6-1 to TRBJ2-7, with 8 positions matching TRBD1. Germline V gene lookup returns CDR1 MNHNS and CDR2 SASEGT. V dropped 8 bases and J dropped 3; count of bases not matched to a gene: 9. This CDR3 region has 14 residues. This chain's CDR3 is CASGPPGGGYEQYF. CDR3 sequence (DNA): TGTGCCAGCGGCCCCCCAGGGGGCGGCTACGAGCAGTACTTC.

The table lists this clonotype with a few counts. The chain joins TRBV12-3 or TRBV12-4 to TRBJ2-1; D is undetermined. V was pared by 4 bases and J by 0 bases, with 7 bases between. The CDR3 covers 14 residues. CDR3 coding DNA: TGTGCCAGCAGTTCAAGCCGCTCCTACAATGAGCAGTTCTTC. As protein: CASSSSRSYNEQFF.